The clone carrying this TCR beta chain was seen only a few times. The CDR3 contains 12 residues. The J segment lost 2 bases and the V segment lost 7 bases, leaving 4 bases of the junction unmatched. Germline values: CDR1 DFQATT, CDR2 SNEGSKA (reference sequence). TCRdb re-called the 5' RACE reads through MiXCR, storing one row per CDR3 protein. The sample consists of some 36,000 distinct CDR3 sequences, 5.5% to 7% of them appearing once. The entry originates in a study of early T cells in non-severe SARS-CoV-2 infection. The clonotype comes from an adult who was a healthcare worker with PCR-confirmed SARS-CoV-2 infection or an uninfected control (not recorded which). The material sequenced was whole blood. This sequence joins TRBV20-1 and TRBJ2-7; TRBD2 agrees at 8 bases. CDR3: CSVPGRAYEQYF. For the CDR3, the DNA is TGCAGTGTCCCCGGGAGGGCCTACGAGCAGTACTTC.